This T cell receptor (beta chain) was identified during a study of T cells in lung cancer brain metastases. The table came from immunoSEQ multiplex PCR; TCRdb's copy has only in-frame clones and leaves some out. The repertoire includes around 2,500 clones, 90% to 95% of them detected once, and over 3% sits in the top ten. The length of the CDR3 is 18 residues. Looked up from germline, CDR1 is LGHNT and CDR2 is FRNRAP. The V gene end was trimmed by 1 base and the J gene end by 8 bases; junction bases not matched to a gene: 15. The chain uses TRBV12-5 and TRBJ2-3; the match to TRBD2 covers 10 bases. This TCR came from a man between 65 and 79 years old with non-small cell lung cancer that had spread to the brain. Sequenced sample: tumor tissue from a brain metastasis. The CDR3 protein is CASGLDTIAGGSAGTQYF. CDR3 in DNA: TGTGCTAGTGGTTTGGACACCATAGCGGGGGGATCCGCCGGTACGCAGTATTTT.